This T cell receptor (beta chain) was obtained from a study of PD-1 blockade in mismatch repair-deficient tumors. As for the study in general: All were previously treated, progressing patients with around eleven mismatch repair-deficient cancer types.

Repertoires were generated with immunoSEQ multiplex PCR, while TCRdb's copy carries only in-frame clones and drops some. The data show 40,000 to 60,000 clones, more than 75% seen once. Germline V gene sequence: CDR1 MNHNS, CDR2 SASEGT. The CDR3 has 13 amino acids. V lost 6 bases, J lost 5 bases, and 3 bases stayed unmatched. Three pembrolizumab responders had their TCRs sequenced. The chain has TRBV6-1 and TRBJ2-4; 8 bases map to TRBD1. The sequence was obtained from an adult with mismatch repair-deficient cancer. The sample consisted of peripheral blood, taken 4 weeks after starting pembrolizumab. CDR3 nucleotide sequence: TGTGCCAGCAGAGGACAGGGCGAAAACATTCAGTACTTC. Amino acids: CASRGQGENIQYF.